This TCR beta chain was captured by sequencing in a study of cytomegalovirus exposure and HLA in healthy donors. Study background: The 130 or so validation repertoires, a later analysis reported, used the same platform as the approximately 650 first-cohort repertoires. Whole-study results and caveats: A later analysis found first-cohort TCR clusters tended to co-occur in the 90 to 150 validation repertoires. Reportedly, cytomegalovirus status was diagnosed with high sensitivity and specificity. More than 150 TCR beta chains were listed as cytomegalovirus-associated.

Some clones are missing from TCRdb's copy, which holds only in-frame ones; the method was immunoSEQ multiplex PCR. This table has fewer than 250,000 clones, around 86% appearing once. This clone was seen more than once but under ten times. Antigen: not known. The V end lost 4 bases, the J end lost 0 bases, and 9 bases lay between the germline ends. CDR3 length: 14 residues. CDR1 WSHSY and CDR2 SAAADI come from the germline V gene. The V and J genes are TRBV10-2 and TRBJ1-1; TRBD1 is a possible D gene (6 bases). This clonotype originated in a woman aged 18-29 years in good health and CMV-seropositive. The source material was PBMCs. CDR3 DNA sequence: TGCGCCAGCAGTGTAGGGGACATGAACACTGAAGCTTTCTTT. Its protein is CASSVGDMNTEAFF.